This entry lists 21 T cell receptor beta chains sequenced from one sample in a study of identical twins. TCRdb itself ran the 5' RACE reads through MiXCR, one entry per CDR3 protein. The sample holds about 300,000 distinct CDR3 sequences, roughly 12% seen once. These records were also assigned to another study, of yellow fever vaccine responses in identical twins.

Sequencing was done on a sample of CD8+ T cells sorted from blood. The origin of the receptors is a young woman in good health.

This clonotype was counted at least ten times. The chain recombines TRBV12-3 or TRBV12-4 with TRBJ2-5; TRBD2 agrees at 13 bases. Losses at the gene ends were 5 bases for V and 3 bases for J; bases not matched to a gene: 3. This CDR3 spans 15 amino acids. The CDR3 loop is CASSPGLAGKETQYF. CDR3 sequence (DNA): TGTGCCAGCAGTCCGGGACTAGCGGGAAAAGAGACCCAGTACTTC.

V usage is TRBV28 and J usage is TRBJ2-5; TRBD2 matches at 14 bases. The V gene's germline CDR1 is MDHEN and CDR2 SYDVKM. The trim removed 6 bases at V and 5 bases at J, leaving 5 bases unmatched. The CDR3 has 15 residues. The CDR3, as DNA: TGTGCCAGCAGCTTCGGGACTAGCGGGAGTGAGACCCAGTACTTC. Translating gives CASSFGTSGSETQYF.

The genes are TRBV5-6 and TRBJ1-2; D gene unclear. Looked up from germline, CDR1 is SGHDT and CDR2 is YYEEEE. Between the trimmed V and J ends, which lost 4 bases and 5 bases, there was a span of 18 bases. The CDR3 spans 15 residues. DNA of the CDR3: TGTGCCAGCAGCGCTTGGACTCTTGATCTTTATGGCTACACCTTC. It translates to CASSAWTLDLYGYTF.

This clonotype appeared a few times. This rearrangement joins TRBV7-9 to TRBJ1-4; D is undetermined. The CDR3 contains 12 residues. Trimming left V 2 bases short and J 12 bases short, with 10 bases between. Germline V lookup: CDR1 SEHNR, CDR2 FQNEAQ (reference sequence). The CDR3 DNA is TGTGCCAGCAGCTTACCACGGGAGGAACTGTTTTTT. The encoded protein is CASSLPREELFF.

In its sample, this clonotype was seen many times. The V call is TRBV7-9, the J call TRBJ2-5; D is unresolved. The V gene's germline CDR1 is SEHNR and CDR2 FQNEAQ (reference sequence). The CDR3 is 14 residues long. Trimming cost V 3 bases and J 7 bases, with 15 bases left between them. The CDR3 DNA reads as TGTGCCAGCAGCTTTCGCCACAGTCCAAGGACCCAGTACTTC. It yields the protein CASSFRHSPRTQYF.

As regards this clonotype: This could be a read error, since a much larger clone is one nucleotide away. DNA of the CDR3: TGTGCCGGCAGCCAAGATGAGGGTGGGTTCACTGAAGCTTTCTTT. This gives the protein CAGSQDEGGFTEAFF. The V and J genes are TRBV4-2 and TRBJ1-1; D ambiguous. Per germline, CDR1 LGHNA and CDR2 YNFKEQ. There are 15 residues in the CDR3.

J is TRBJ1-4 and V is TRBV2; TRBD1 is a possible D gene (5 bases). The CDR3 has 16 residues. Trimming removed 3 bases at V and 0 bases at J, with 11 bases between. Germline V gene lookup returns CDR1 SNHLY and CDR2 FYNNEI. The CDR3 reads CASSDRGSATNEKLFF. CDR3 in DNA: TGTGCCAGCAGTGACCGGGGGTCCGCAACTAATGAAAAACTGTTTTTT.

V gene TRBV6-2 or TRBV6-3 combines with J gene TRBJ2-2, with TRBD1 as a possible D gene (7 bases). This CDR3 is 16 amino acids long. The germline V gene has CDR1 MNHEY and CDR2 SVGEGT. Trimming cost V 0 bases and J 4 bases, with 12 bases left between them. CDR3 in amino acids: CASSYSEGAVTGELFF. The CDR3 bases are TGTGCCAGCAGTTACTCGGAGGGGGCGGTCACCGGGGAGCTGTTTTTT.

The V gene is TRBV5-1, the J gene TRBJ2-1, with D perhaps TRBD1 (6 bases). This CDR3 is built from 15 residues. The V gene's germline CDR1 is SGHRS and CDR2 YFSETQ. Trimming removed 4 bases from V and 8 bases from J, with 19 bases in between. In nucleotides, the CDR3 is TGCGCCAGCAGCCCGACAGGACGGTTGTTGGATGAGCAGTTCTTC. Translated, it gives CASSPTGRLLDEQFF.

The chain uses TRBV9 and TRBJ2-3; TRBD2 matches 7 bases. The ends lost 1 base at V and 0 bases at J; junction bases unmatched: 5. The germline V gene has CDR1 SGDLS and CDR2 YYNGEE. The CDR3 is 16 amino acids. The CDR3 loop is CASSVYSGHSTDTQYF. CDR3 sequence (DNA): TGTGCCAGCAGCGTATATAGCGGGCACAGCACAGATACGCAGTATTTT.

CDR3 residues: CASRNLASGRESTDTQYF. The CDR3 DNA follows: TGTGCCAGTAGGAACCTGGCTAGCGGGAGGGAAAGCACAGATACGCAGTATTTT. V usage is TRBV19 and J usage is TRBJ2-3; 12 positions match TRBD2. This CDR3 has 18 residues. V lost 6 bases to trimming and J lost 0 bases; unmatched junction nucleotides: 10. Germline V gene sequence: CDR1 LNHDA, CDR2 SQIVND (reference sequence).

The chain combines TRBV28 with TRBJ2-7; perhaps TRBD1 as D (6 bases). From germline, CDR1 is MDHEN and CDR2 SYDVKM. Trimming took off 4 bases at V and 2 bases at J, with 15 bases between the two ends. CDR3 length: 15 amino acids. CDR3 loop: CASSSPGAFAYEQYF. In DNA, the CDR3 is TGTGCCAGCAGTTCGCCAGGGGCTTTCGCCTACGAGCAGTACTTC.

V is TRBV28 and J is TRBJ2-1, with D possibly being TRBD2 (5 bases). V was clipped by 6 bases and J by 2 bases, with 11 bases between them. Germline V gives CDR1 MDHEN, CDR2 SYDVKM. The CDR3 runs to 14 residues. CDR3 nucleotides: TGTGCCAGCAGGACGGGATCAGCCTACAATGAGCAGTTCTTC. The encoded protein is CASRTGSAYNEQFF. The full variable domain, in which reference TRBV28 and TRBJ2-1 provide the parts outside the CDR3, is DVKVTQSSRYLVKRTGEKVFLECVQDMDHENMFWYRQDPGLGLRLIYFSYDVKMKEKGDIPEGYSVSREKKERFSLILESASTNQTSMYLCASRTGSAYNEQFFGPGTRLTVL.

This clonotype was detected only a few times. The genes are TRBV7-9 and TRBJ2-3; the D gene is possibly TRBD2 (5 bases). The CDR3 consists of 14 residues. The V gene lost 1 base and the J gene lost 6 bases, with 11 bases spanning the gap. Germline V CDR1 and CDR2: SEHNR, FQNEAQ (reference sequence). CDR3 coding DNA: TGTGCCAGCAGCTTAGTGTCGGGGATGGATACGCAGTATTTT. It specifies CASSLVSGMDTQYF.

This clonotype came up a few times. This chain links TRBV19 with TRBJ2-3; 8 positions match TRBD2. The V segment lost 7 bases and the J segment 3 bases; nucleotides outside the gene matches: 9. Germline V lookup: CDR1 LNHDA, CDR2 SQIVND (reference sequence). The CDR3 loop spans 15 amino acids. CDR3 nucleotides: TGTGCCAGTACCATCAGCGGGAGTTCGACAGATACGCAGTATTTT. It encodes CASTISGSSTDTQYF.

CDR3 DNA: TGTGCCAGCGGGCTGGGGTCATACAATGAGCAGTTCTTC. It encodes CASGLGSYNEQFF. The rearrangement joins TRBV6-1 to TRBJ2-1; unclear D gene. The CDR3 has 13 residues. Germline V gene data show CDR1 as MNHNS and CDR2 as SASEGT. V was pared by 8 bases and J by 4 bases, with 12 bases between.

This clonotype was detected ten times or more. The chain couples TRBV6-2 or TRBV6-3 to TRBJ2-1; D may correspond to TRBD1 or TRBD2 (5 bases each). V dropped 3 bases and J dropped 8 bases, with 11 bases sitting between them. CDR3 length equals 13 residues. CDR1 is MNHEY and CDR2 is SVGEGT in the germline V gene. DNA of the CDR3: TGTGCCAGCAGTTATGGGGGAGTCTATGAGCAGTTCTTC. Translation: CASSYGGVYEQFF.

CDR3 nucleotides: TGTGCCAGCAGTGAAGAGGCGGGGACTGTGGCTGAGCAGTTCTTC. Its translation: CASSEEAGTVAEQFF. This chain joins TRBV6-1 and TRBJ2-1; D possibly corresponds to TRBD2 (6 bases). V shed 1 base and J shed 9 bases, with 16 bases lying between them. This CDR3 is 15 amino acids long. Germline V gene lookup returns CDR1 MNHNS and CDR2 SASEGT.

This clonotype was detected only a few times. The chain has TRBV28 and TRBJ2-1; D gene uncertain. Trimming took off 3 bases at V and 8 bases at J, with 17 bases between the two ends. CDR1 and CDR2 from the germline V gene are MDHEN and SYDVKM. This CDR3 has 15 residues. In DNA, the CDR3 is TGTGCCAGCAGTTTCCTAGTGTTGTCCCACGATGAGCAGTTCTTC. Translation: CASSFLVLSHDEQFF.

The gene calls are TRBV7-8 and TRBJ2-4, with TRBD2 identical over 7 bases. This CDR3 spans 17 amino acids. Per germline, CDR1 SGHVS and CDR2 FQNEAQ. Losses at the gene ends were 2 bases for V and 6 bases for J; bases not matched to a gene: 13. CDR3 sequence (DNA): TGTGCCAGCAGCTTAAGGAGGGGAGGGTCCTCTGGAAACATTCAGTACTTC. As protein: CASSLRRGGSSGNIQYF.

This clonotype came up a few times. The chain has TRBV4-1 and TRBJ1-2, with D tentatively TRBD1 (6 bases). Germline values: CDR1 MGHRA, CDR2 YSYEKL. CDR3 length: 15 amino acids. The V and J ends lost 0 bases and 3 bases respectively, with 11 bases between them. The CDR3 DNA reads as TGCGCCAGCAGCCAAGACAGGACAGACCACTATGGCTACACCTTC. This codes for CASSQDRTDHYGYTF.